This T cell receptor (beta chain) is from a study of blood T cell repertoires in COVID-19. Study overall: Collection of acute and convalescent COVID-19 samples took place in the United States, Italy and Spain. Nucleic acid was either cDNA or gDNA, and it came from T cells, B-cell-depleted T cells, or PBMCs.

The V gene's germline CDR1 is LNHDA and CDR2 SQIVND (reference sequence). The V end lost 6 bases, the J end lost 0 bases, and 9 bases lay between the germline ends. The CDR3 covers 13 residues. Per the original data handling: Reference gene primer amplification in the assay estimated nucleated cell counts. Profiling relied on immunoSEQ multiplex PCR, and the TCRdb table lists in-frame clones only, not all of them. That table is the source of V, J and clone size, and D and trimming were worked out from the DNA. Altogether approximately 90,000 clones are present, 80% being singletons, with the ten largest covering 15% to 20%.

Sample: peripheral blood. This sequence was found in a woman older than 75 with acute or convalescent COVID-19. The V gene is TRBV19, the J gene TRBJ2-7; D is undetermined. CDR3 coding DNA: TGTGCCAGTAGCACCCTAGGCTCCTACGAGCAGTACTTC. It yields the protein CASSTLGSYEQYF.